The present entry profiles one TCR beta chain with its context. The protocol was immunoSEQ multiplex PCR, while the TCRdb copy is restricted to in-frame clones and leaves out a portion. The sample yields about 2,200,000 clones, under 95% seen once. CDR1 and CDR2 from the germline V gene are MDHEN and SYDVKM. V lost 5 bases, J lost 3 bases, and 22 bases lay in between. There are 18 residues in the CDR3. Selected positively for CCR7 and CD45RO-negative, naive CD8 cells excluded terminally differentiated effector memory CD45RA+ cells. Healthy HIV-negative adults with no recent acute infections or vaccinations were recruited as donors. This sample stems from a study of shared clonotypes between healthy human individuals. At the level of the study: Each donor's CD4 naive and CD4 memory cells filled three plates apiece, CD8 naive two, and CD8 memory one.

The chain joins TRBV28 to TRBJ1-4, with D tentatively TRBD1 (5 bases). Sequencing was carried out using naive CD8+ T cells from PBMCs. The source is a man aged 18 to 35 in good health. Some clones in this sample may be carry-over from other donors' samples. The CDR3 loop reads CASSLPQGGSLSNEKLFF. The CDR3 bases are TGTGCCAGCAGTCTGCCCCAGGGCGGGAGCTTGTCTAATGAAAAACTGTTTTTT.